This T cell receptor (beta chain) appears in the sequencing data of a study of blood T cell repertoires in COVID-19. The table came from immunoSEQ multiplex PCR; TCRdb's copy has only in-frame clones and leaves some out. The table has some 14,000 clones, 70% to 90% seen once. The junction had 4 bases not matched to a gene; V was cut back by 3 bases and J by 3 bases. The CDR3 consists of 13 residues. The germline gives CDR1 SQVTM, CDR2 ANQGSEA. Material: peripheral blood. V usage is TRBV29-1 and J usage is TRBJ1-2; 7 bases are a match to TRBD1. The sequence was obtained from a middle-aged man with active or convalescent COVID-19. This chain's CDR3 is CSVDQQGDYGYTF. In DNA form, the CDR3 reads TGCAGCGTTGATCAGCAGGGGGACTATGGCTACACCTTC.